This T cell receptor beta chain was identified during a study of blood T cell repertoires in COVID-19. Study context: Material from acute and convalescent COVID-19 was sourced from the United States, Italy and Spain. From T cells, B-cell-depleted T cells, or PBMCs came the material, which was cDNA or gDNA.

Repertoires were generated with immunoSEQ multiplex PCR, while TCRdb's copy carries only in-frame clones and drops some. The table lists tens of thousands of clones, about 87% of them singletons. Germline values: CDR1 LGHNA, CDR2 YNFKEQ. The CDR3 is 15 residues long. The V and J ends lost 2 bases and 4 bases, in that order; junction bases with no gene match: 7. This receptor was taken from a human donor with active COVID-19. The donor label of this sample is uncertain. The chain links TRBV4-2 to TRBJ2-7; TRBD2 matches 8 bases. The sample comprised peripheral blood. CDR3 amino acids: CASSQTGGASYEQYF. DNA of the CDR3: TGTGCCAGCAGCCAAACCGGGGGGGCTTCGTACGAGCAGTACTTC.